The rows below give T cell receptor beta chains drawn from one sample of a study of graft-versus-host responses after intestinal transplantation. The table came from immunoSEQ multiplex PCR; TCRdb's copy has only in-frame clones and leaves some out. The table includes about 85,000 clones, 75% to 95% detected once. The antigens of these receptors remain unknown. The sequenced sample was unstimulated CD8+ T cells sorted from spleen or lymph node cells, obtained before transplant. The receptors were gathered from a human donor who was the organ donor for an intestinal transplant. The CDR3 runs from the conserved cysteine through the conserved F or W. D genes are given only for firm matches. Only part of the rows carry a size: once, few, many, or a class if the clone is expanded.

V gene,J gene,D gene,clone size,CDR3 DNA,CDR3 protein
TRBV15,TRBJ1-5,TRBD1,NA,TGTGCCACCAGCAAAAAGGGACAGGGATATAGCAATCAGCCCCAGCATTTT,CATSKKGQGYSNQPQHF
TRBV4-1,TRBJ2-3,TRBD2,NA,TGCGCCAGCGGAAGTAGCGGGGGGGCGGCAGATACGCAGTATTTT,CASGSSGGAADTQYF
TRBV11-2,TRBJ2-5,NA,NA,TGTGCCAGCAATGAACAGGGAACACCCCGGGCCCAGTACTTC,CASNEQGTPRAQYF
TRBV10-2,TRBJ2-7,TRBD2,once,TGCGCCAGCAGTGAGGGAGCGGGATGGGTAGCTTACGAGCAGTACTTC,CASSEGAGWVAYEQYF
TRBV29-1,TRBJ2-1,TRBD2,NA,TGCAGCGTTGAAGTTGCGGGGGGACCAAGCTCCTACAATGAGCAGTTCTTC,CSVEVAGGPSSYNEQFF
TRBV4-1,TRBJ2-7,NA,NA,TGCGCCAGCAGCCCCACGGGACTCCTCCTCGAGCAGTACTTC,CASSPTGLLLEQYF
TRBV5-1,TRBJ2-7,NA,NA,TGCGCCAGCAGCTCATCTAGCTGGTACGAGCAGTACTTC,CASSSSSWYEQYF
TRBV28,TRBJ1-5,NA,NA,TGTGCCAGCAGCTGGAATCAGCCCCAGCATTTT,CASSWNQPQHF
TRBV6-5,TRBJ2-5,NA,NA,TGTGCCAGCAGTCGTCTGCTTGAGGGTGGGGAGACCCAGTACTTC,CASSRLLEGGETQYF
TRBV4-1,TRBJ1-4,NA,NA,TGCGCCAGCAGCCTGCGACAGATCGAAAAACTGTTTTTT,CASSLRQIEKLFF
TRBV19,TRBJ1-5,NA,once,TGTGCCAGTAGTATTTCGGGGGGAAATCAGCCCCAGCATTTT,CASSISGGNQPQHF
TRBV5-1,TRBJ2-3,TRBD2,NA,TGCGCCAGCTTTCCGGGGACTAGCGGGGCCCTCGTAAACACAGATACGCAGTATTTT,CASFPGTSGALVNTDTQYF
TRBV10-3,TRBJ1-5,NA,NA,TGTGCCATCAGTGAGTCGAACCCTAAAGAGCCCCAGCATTTT,CAISESNPKEPQHF
TRBV7-9,TRBJ1-2,NA,once,TGTGCCAGCTCCCAGGCGGGTGGCTATGGCTACACCTTC,CASSQAGGYGYTF
TRBV15,TRBJ1-4,NA,NA,TGTGCCACCAGCAGAGATTCCGGGGGCAGTGAAAAACTGTTTTTT,CATSRDSGGSEKLFF
TRBV4-1,TRBJ1-4,TRBD1,NA,TGCGCCAGCAGCCACGTAACAGGGGGCGGCTCAACTAATGAAAAACTGTTTTTT,CASSHVTGGGSTNEKLFF
TRBV6-6,TRBJ2-7,NA,NA,TGTGCCAGCAGTTACTCTTCACGCTCCTACGAGCAGTACTTC,CASSYSSRSYEQYF
TRBV28,TRBJ2-7,TRBD1,NA,TGTGCCAGCAGTCCCCGGACAGGGTTGGGCGAGCAGTACTTC,CASSPRTGLGEQYF
TRBV29-1,TRBJ2-7,TRBD1,NA,TGCAGCGTTGAGGGGCAGGGGGCCAACGAGCAGTACTTC,CSVEGQGANEQYF
TRBV4-2,TRBJ2-1,NA,once,TGTGCCAGCAGCCAGCCCGGGTCCTACAATGAGCAGTTCTTC,CASSQPGSYNEQFF
TRBV5-6,TRBJ2-7,NA,NA,TGTGCCAGCAGCACGCAACAACCCGAGCAGTACTTC,CASSTQQPEQYF
TRBV6-1,TRBJ2-7,TRBD2,NA,TGTGCCACACGACTAGCGGAGAGCTCCTACGAGCAGTACTTC,CATRLAESSYEQYF
TRBV2,TRBJ2-5,TRBD2,NA,TGTGCCAGCAGTGAAGCGTGGGCTAGCGGGAGGGAGACCCAGTACTTC,CASSEAWASGRETQYF
TRBV6-4,TRBJ2-1,NA,once,TGTGCCAGCAGTTCTGGGGACCCCAATGAGCAGTTCTTC,CASSSGDPNEQFF
TRBV7-2,TRBJ2-7,NA,NA,TGTGCCAGCAGCCCGTTGAGTCCACCTTACGAGCAGTACTTC,CASSPLSPPYEQYF
TRBV14,TRBJ2-1,NA,NA,TGTGCCAGCAAGGGGAGCGGTGAGCAGTTCTTC,CASKGSGEQFF
TRBV5-1,TRBJ2-1,NA,once,TGCGCCAGCAGCTTGGAAGACTTAGGGGGATACAATGAGCAGTTCTTC,CASSLEDLGGYNEQFF
TRBV4-3,TRBJ1-1,TRBD1,NA,TGCGCCAGCAGCCTGGACAGGGTGGGCACTGAAGCTTTCTTT,CASSLDRVGTEAFF
TRBV27,TRBJ2-7,NA,NA,TGTGCCAGCAAACGAGATATCGGGGGCGGGATCTACGAGCAGTACTTC,CASKRDIGGGIYEQYF
TRBV27,TRBJ1-5,TRBD1,once,TGTGCCAGCAGTTTATTAGGGGGCGGTCAGCCCCAGCATTTT,CASSLLGGGQPQHF
TRBV27,TRBJ1-1,TRBD1,once,TGTGCCAGCAGTGGGGTGGGGCCAGGGGGCGCTGACACTGAAGCTTTCTTT,CASSGVGPGGADTEAFF
TRBV5-6,TRBJ1-1,TRBD1,NA,TGTGCCAGCAGCTTGGGATTGACAGGGGGCACTGAAGCTTTCTTT,CASSLGLTGGTEAFF
TRBV6-6,TRBJ2-1,TRBD2,NA,TGTGCCAGCAGTGCCGAAGGACTAGCGGGAGGGCCGGAGTTCTTC,CASSAEGLAGGPEFF
TRBV27,TRBJ2-2,NA,NA,TGTGCCAGCAGTTCCCTAGTAACATTTGGAACCGGGGAGCTGTTTTTT,CASSSLVTFGTGELFF
TRBV5-6,TRBJ2-3,NA,NA,TGTGCCAGCAGCTGGGCTGAGGTAGTCAGTTGGGATACGCAGTATTTT,CASSWAEVVSWDTQYF
TRBV27,TRBJ2-1,NA,NA,TGTGCCAGCAGTCAAACTAGCCCCTCCTACAATGAGCAGTTCTTC,CASSQTSPSYNEQFF
TRBV11-3,TRBJ2-7,TRBD1,NA,TGTGCCAGCAGCCCATTCACAGGGGTCGGTCCCGAGCAGTACTTC,CASSPFTGVGPEQYF
TRBV15,TRBJ2-3,TRBD1,NA,TGTGCCACCAGCAGGCGGGACAGGGCTTTACCCGCCACAGATACGCAGTATTTT,CATSRRDRALPATDTQYF
TRBV7-9,TRBJ2-1,NA,NA,TGTGCCCTCCGTTTTGGGGCACGGGGCAATGAGCAGTTCTTC,CALRFGARGNEQFF
TRBV4-1,TRBJ2-1,NA,NA,TGCGCCAGCAGCCCCGGACCGACTCTTTACAATGAGCAGTTCTTC,CASSPGPTLYNEQFF
TRBV5-5,TRBJ1-3,NA,few,TGTGCCAGCCACGAACGGCGACGCTCTGGAAACACCATATATTTT,CASHERRRSGNTIYF
TRBV29-1,TRBJ2-7,TRBD1,NA,TGCAGCGCCATCACAGGGGTCGACGAGCAGTACTTC,CSAITGVDEQYF
TRBV5-4,TRBJ2-7,TRBD2,NA,TGTGCCAGCAGCTTTGCTAGCGGGAGTTACGAGCAGTACTTC,CASSFASGSYEQYF
TRBV19,TRBJ1-3,NA,once,TGTGCCAGTAGTATAGATAGGAGCTCTGGAAACACCATATATTTT,CASSIDRSSGNTIYF
TRBV4-2,TRBJ1-4,TRBD1,NA,TGTGCCAGCAGCCCGGGGGACAGGGACTTAGAAAAACTGTTTTTT,CASSPGDRDLEKLFF
TRBV5-6,TRBJ1-5,NA,NA,TGTGCCAGCAGCTTTGGCAACCTTCAGCCCCAGCATTTT,CASSFGNLQPQHF
TRBV4-1,TRBJ1-1,NA,NA,TGCGCCAGCAGCCCCGCCCCCATAAACACTGAAGCTTTCTTT,CASSPAPINTEAFF
TRBV7-2,TRBJ2-3,TRBD1,NA,TGTGCCAGCAGCACCTGGACAGGGGGCGCCTCAGATACGCAGTATTTT,CASSTWTGGASDTQYF
TRBV11-2,TRBJ2-5,NA,NA,TGTGCCAGCAGGGATGGACACTCGGGCGGGGAGACCCAGTACTTC,CASRDGHSGGETQYF
TRBV19,TRBJ2-1,NA,once,TGTGCCAGTAGTCTTGTAAGCTCGGGCTCCTACAATGAGCAGTTCTTC,CASSLVSSGSYNEQFF
TRBV19,TRBJ2-7,TRBD2,once,TGTGCCAGTAGTACCCCCGTGGGACTAGCGTTGAGCTCCTACGAGCAGTACTTC,CASSTPVGLALSSYEQYF
TRBV7-6,TRBJ2-3,NA,NA,TGTGCCAGCAGCTTAGAGTCGAGGGATACGCAGTATTTT,CASSLESRDTQYF
TRBV13,TRBJ2-1,TRBD2,NA,TGTGCCAGCAGCCCGGGCCCTAGCGGGAGGGCCGGGCAGTTCTTC,CASSPGPSGRAGQFF